The rows below give T cell receptor beta chains drawn from one sample of a study of T cell repertoires in cytomegalovirus infection. Antigen specificity for these receptors is unknown. TCRdb used MiXCR to reprocess the reads, holding one entry per CDR3 protein. Here the sample spans 750,000 to 950,000 distinct CDR3 sequences, 25% to 35% being singletons. Sequencing used cultured CD8+ T cells from PBMCs, obtained from culture after CMV antigen stimulation. The receptors stem from a human donor in good health (CMV status not recorded). Some clones in this sample may be carry-over from other donors' samples. Each CDR3 is given with its conserved first and last residue. A D gene is named only where the DNA matches it firmly. Rows may omit the clone size; those that give it use once, few, many or a size class.

clone_size d_call j_call v_call cdr3_aa cdr3_nt
many . TRBJ1-5 TRBV12-3/TRBV12-4 CASRGGRGLNQPQHF TGTGCCAGCCGGGGGGGGAGGGGACTCAATCAGCCCCAGCATTTT
few . TRBJ1-1 TRBV27 CASRPSLWQLNTEAFF TGTGCCAGCAGACCCTCTTTGTGGCAGTTGAACACTGAAGCTTTCTTT
. . TRBJ2-1 TRBV27 CASSLFVNNEQFF TGTGCCAGCAGTTTATTCGTAAACAATGAGCAGTTCTTC
few TRBD1 TRBJ2-2 TRBV2 CASSHIQGAVTGELFF TGTGCCAGCAGTCATATACAGGGGGCGGTCACCGGGGAGCTGTTTTTT
. TRBD2 TRBJ2-1 TRBV20-1 CSALLAGGTDEQFF TGCAGTGCTTTACTAGCGGGGGGGACCGATGAGCAGTTCTTC
. . TRBJ1-5 TRBV6-2/TRBV6-3 CATHSYNQPQHF TGTGCCACCCACAGCTACAATCAGCCCCAGCATTTT
. TRBD1 TRBJ2-7 TRBV7-8 CASSLRPQGEIDEQYF TGTGCCAGCAGCTTAAGGCCCCAGGGGGAGATCGACGAGCAGTACTTC
. TRBD1 TRBJ2-5 TRBV27 CASSVGQGLETQYF TGTGCCAGCAGTGTGGGACAGGGTTTGGAGACCCAGTACTTC
. . TRBJ2-5 TRBV7-3 CVSSLTIGETQYF TGTGTCAGCAGCTTAACCATTGGAGAGACCCAGTACTTC
. . TRBJ2-3 TRBV19 CASTILSGGDTQYF TGTGCCAGTACTATACTGAGCGGAGGAGATACGCAGTATTTT
few . TRBJ2-4 TRBV6-6 CASSPYAGEDKNIQYF TGTGCCAGCAGCCCCTACGCAGGGGAAGACAAAAACATTCAGTACTTC
. . TRBJ1-2 TRBV28 CASSNRVGYTF TGTGCCAGCAGCAACAGGGTAGGCTACACCTTC
few TRBD1 TRBJ2-7 TRBV25-1 CASSEFGTGGSEQYF TGTGCCAGCAGTGAATTTGGGACAGGGGGTTCGGAGCAGTACTTC
few TRBD1 TRBJ2-3 TRBV11-2 CASSFTGEGVTDTQYF TGTGCCAGCAGCTTCACAGGGGAAGGGGTCACAGATACGCAGTATTTT
. . TRBJ2-2 TRBV4-2 CASTYGDTGELFF TGTGCCAGCACCTACGGGGACACCGGGGAGCTGTTTTTT
. TRBD2 TRBJ2-3 TRBV7-9 CASSSRLAGGLSDTQYF TGTGCCAGCAGCTCCCGACTAGCGGGGGGCCTGTCAGATACGCAGTATTTT
few . TRBJ1-6 TRBV7-2 CASSFSGYSYNSPLHF TGTGCCAGCAGCTTTTCCGGCTACTCCTATAATTCACCCCTCCACTTT
many . TRBJ1-1 TRBV11-3 CASSHMNTEAFF TGTGCCAGCAGCCACATGAACACTGAAGCTTTCTTT
few . TRBJ1-5 TRBV6-2/TRBV6-3 CASENYSNQPQHF TGTGCCAGCGAAAATTATAGCAATCAGCCCCAGCATTTT
few TRBD2 TRBJ2-1 TRBV5-1 CASSPGLVANEQFF TGCGCCAGCAGCCCGGGACTAGTTGCCAATGAGCAGTTCTTC
many . TRBJ1-1 TRBV29-1 CSVESQGSIGINTEAFF TGCAGCGTTGAAAGCCAGGGTTCCATAGGGATAAACACTGAAGCTTTCTTT
. . TRBJ2-5 TRBV11-2 CASSLVTGLGETQYF TGTGCCAGCAGCTTGGTGACAGGCCTGGGAGAGACCCAGTACTTC
few . TRBJ1-1 TRBV12-3/TRBV12-4 CASSFRPEGVIGTENTEAFF TGTGCCAGCAGTTTTCGACCGGAGGGGGTTATAGGAACGGAGAACACTGAAGCTTTCTTT
. . TRBJ1-5 TRBV19 CASSIGDGMQPQHF TGTGCCAGTAGTATCGGGGACGGCATGCAGCCCCAGCATTTT
. . TRBJ1-2 TRBV6-5 CASSYSLAGGYTF TGTGCCAGCAGTTACTCCCTAGCCGGGGGCTACACCTTC
few TRBD1 TRBJ2-2 TRBV20-1 CSAYGTGPGELFF TGCAGTGCTTATGGGACAGGGCCCGGGGAGCTGTTTTTT
. . TRBJ1-6 TRBV9 CASSPPAGANSPLHF TGTGCCAGCAGCCCCCCCGCAGGGGCGAATTCACCCCTCCACTTT
few . TRBJ2-3 TRBV28 CASVSRGSTDTQYF TGTGCCAGCGTGTCCAGGGGTAGCACAGATACGCAGTATTTT
once . TRBJ2-2 TRBV7-9 CASSLGVAPTGELFF TGTGCCAGCAGCTTAGGGGTGGCCCCCACCGGGGAGCTGTTTTTT
few TRBD1 TRBJ2-7 TRBV7-9 CASSRPGTGVYEQYF TGTGCCAGCAGCCGACCGGGGACAGGGGTCTACGAGCAGTACTTC
. TRBD1 TRBJ1-5 TRBV28 CASSLWTGVDGGNQPQHF TGTGCCAGCAGCCTATGGACAGGGGTAGATGGGGGCAATCAGCCCCAGCATTTT
. . TRBJ1-5 TRBV6-4 CASSAKQGWESQPQHF TGTGCCAGCAGTGCCAAACAGGGTTGGGAATCTCAGCCCCAGCATTTT
. . TRBJ1-1 TRBV28 CASSLYRVTNTEAFF TGTGCCAGCAGTTTATACAGGGTCACGAACACTGAAGCTTTCTTT
. . TRBJ1-2 TRBV12-3/TRBV12-4 CASGNVYGYTF TGTGCCAGCGGTAATGTCTATGGCTACACCTTC
many . TRBJ2-2 TRBV5-1 CASSDGTLANTGELFF TGCGCCAGCAGCGACGGGACGCTCGCGAACACCGGGGAGCTGTTTTTT
. . TRBJ2-1 TRBV7-6 CASSPSLGWGAYNEQFF TGTGCCAGCAGCCCCTCCCTAGGTTGGGGGGCCTACAATGAGCAGTTCTTC
once . TRBJ1-2 TRBV4-1 CASSPQPGMGEGYTF TGCGCCAGCAGCCCCCAGCCCGGGATGGGGGAGGGCTACACCTTC
. . TRBJ2-1 TRBV5-1 CASIPDPGSSYNEQFF TGCGCCAGCATCCCTGACCCCGGGAGCTCCTACAATGAGCAGTTCTTC
few . TRBJ1-2 TRBV28 CASSLNLAGRSGYTF TGTGCCAGCAGTTTAAACCTGGCAGGGAGGTCTGGCTACACCTTC
. TRBD2 TRBJ2-7 TRBV29-1 CSVRTSGYEQYF TGCAGCGTTCGGACTAGCGGGTACGAGCAGTACTTC
many . TRBJ1-2 TRBV4-1 CASSQEPGGYGYTF TGCGCCAGCAGCCAAGAGCCGGGGGGATACGGCTACACCTTC
. . TRBJ2-1 TRBV7-9 CALESQSGLEQFF TGTGCCTTAGAGAGCCAAAGCGGGCTTGAGCAGTTCTTC
few . TRBJ1-5 TRBV27 CASSLGVSGNQPQHF TGTGCCAGCAGCTTAGGGGTGTCGGGCAATCAGCCCCAGCATTTT
. . TRBJ1-4 TRBV7-9 CASSLFPTRRLGEKLFF TGTGCCAGCAGCTTATTTCCCACGCGGAGGCTCGGGGAAAAACTGTTTTTT
. . TRBJ2-1 TRBV7-9 CASSPGLRAKDQYNEQFF TGTGCCAGCAGCCCCGGTCTGCGAGCCAAGGATCAATACAATGAGCAGTTCTTC
. . TRBJ1-3 TRBV9 CASSPLGGDQWPSGNTIYF TGTGCCAGCAGCCCCCTAGGAGGGGATCAATGGCCCTCTGGAAACACCATATATTTT
many . TRBJ1-5 TRBV7-2 CASASSRNSNQPQHF TGTGCCAGCGCCTCGAGCCGGAATAGCAATCAGCCCCAGCATTTT
few . TRBJ2-1 TRBV28 CASSFEEERNEQFF TGTGCCAGCAGTTTTGAGGAGGAGAGGAATGAGCAGTTCTTC